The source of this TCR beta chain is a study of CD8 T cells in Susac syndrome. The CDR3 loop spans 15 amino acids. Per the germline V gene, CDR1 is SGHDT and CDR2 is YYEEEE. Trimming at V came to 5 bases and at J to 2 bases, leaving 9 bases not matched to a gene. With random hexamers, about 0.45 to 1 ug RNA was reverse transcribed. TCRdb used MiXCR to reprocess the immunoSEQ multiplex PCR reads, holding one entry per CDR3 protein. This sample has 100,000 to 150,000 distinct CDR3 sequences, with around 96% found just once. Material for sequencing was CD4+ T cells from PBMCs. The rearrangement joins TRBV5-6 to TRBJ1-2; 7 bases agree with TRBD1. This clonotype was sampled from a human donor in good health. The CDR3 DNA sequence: TGTGCCAGCAGGGACTGGACAGGAGGCAACTATGGCTACACCTTC. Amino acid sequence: CASRDWTGGNYGYTF.